What follows are 30 T cell receptor beta chains derived from one specimen sequenced in a study of TIL therapy for anti-PD-1-resistant metastatic lung cancer (dated by TCRdb to the early 2020s). TCR beta CDR3 regions were amplified from genomic DNA by bias-controlled multiplex PCR with the immunoSEQ v3 hsTCRB kit. TCRdb retrieved this table from immuneACCESS and kept in-frame rearrangements only. Not all clones are present; in checked studies, unresolved V genes account for under half, and no reason is known for the remainder. This sample is represented by roughly 10,000 clones; 50% to 60% of them were singletons. The ten largest clones add up to around 12% of the sample. Interpreted using the paper, the time point label stands for: pre-treatment sample, taken before nivolumab and TIL therapy. Baseline tumor samples were excised metastases, mostly pleural nodules or supraclavicular lymph nodes, from the same resection used to grow TIL.

This sample comprised tumor tissue, obtained at baseline. These receptors were taken from a person between 30 and 80 years old with non-small cell lung cancer.

The chain is built from TRBV5-1 and TRBJ2-7, with D maybe TRBD2 (6 bases). The CDR3 spans 13 residues. Deletions cut 2 bases from V and 4 bases from J, with 10 bases between. In germline, CDR1 is SGHRS, CDR2 YFSETQ. The CDR3 here is CASSFPEGYEQYF. The DNA of the CDR3 is TGCGCCAGCAGCTTCCCGGAGGGATACGAGCAGTACTTC. The whole variable domain, filled in from reference TRBV5-1 and TRBJ2-7, reads KAGVTQTPRYLIKTRGQQVTLSCSPISGHRSVSWYQQTPGQGLQFLFEYFSETQRNKGNFPGRFSGRQFSNSRSEMNVSTLELGDSALYLCASSFPEGYEQYFGPGTRLTVT.

The chain recombines TRBV10-3 with TRBJ1-2; the match to TRBD1 covers 10 bases. Trimming took 5 bases from V and 8 from J; bases not matched to a gene: 14. This CDR3 has 16 amino acids. CDR1 and CDR2 (germline): ENHRY, SYGVKD. The CDR3 protein is CAISFEPGQGWGGYTF. The DNA of the CDR3 is TGTGCCATCAGTTTCGAACCGGGACAGGGGTGGGGAGGCTACACCTTC.

This sequence joins TRBV7-6 and TRBJ2-3; D possibly corresponds to TRBD2 (5 bases). CDR3 size: 15 residues. Germline V gives CDR1 SGHVS, CDR2 FNYEAQ. V lost 2 bases and J lost 2, with 11 bases in between. DNA of the CDR3: TGTGCCAGCAGCTTACGGGAAACCATCACAGATACGCAGTATTTT. The encoded protein is CASSLRETITDTQYF.

V usage is TRBV6-5 and J usage is TRBJ1-1; possibly TRBD1 for D (5 bases). Trimming left V 4 bases short and J 1 base short, with 10 bases between. The CDR3 is 14 amino acids. Germline V gives CDR1 MNHEY, CDR2 SVGAGI. This CDR3 is CASSWTRANTEAFF. CDR3 bases: TGTGCCAGCAGTTGGACACGAGCGAACACTGAAGCTTTCTTT.

V and J are TRBV4-1 and TRBJ2-5, with TRBD1 as a possible D gene (6 bases). V lost 4 bases and J 2 bases, leaving 11 bases between the germline ends. The CDR3 is made up of 14 amino acids. Germline V gene lookup returns CDR1 MGHRA and CDR2 YSYEKL. The CDR3 protein is CASSPHGQQETQYF. CDR3 in DNA: TGCGCCAGCAGCCCCCATGGACAGCAAGAGACCCAGTACTTC.

In this sample, this clone turned up once. The V and J genes are TRBV11-2 and TRBJ1-1, with 8 bases matching TRBD1. V was pared by 1 base and J by 3 bases, with 4 bases of the junction left unmatched. The CDR3 sequence is 15 residues long. The V gene's germline CDR1 is SGHAT and CDR2 FQNNGV. The CDR3 here is CASSLALTGDTEAFF. In DNA form, the CDR3 reads TGTGCCAGCAGCTTAGCCTTGACAGGGGACACTGAAGCTTTCTTT.

This chain joins TRBV5-4 and TRBJ2-3; possible D gene TRBD2, 6 bases. The germline V and J ends were trimmed by 0 bases and 0 bases, with 11 bases remaining between them. Germline CDR1 reads SGHNT; CDR2 reads YYREEE (reference sequence). The CDR3 has 16 residues. CDR3 coding DNA: TGTGCCAGCAGCTTGGGCGGGGCCGCTAGCACAGATACGCAGTATTTT. Amino acid sequence: CASSLGGAASTDTQYF.

The chain couples TRBV11-3 to TRBJ2-5; no clear D. Germline-derived CDR1 and CDR2 are SGHNT and YENEEA. Trimming removed 0 bases from V and 5 bases from J, with 7 bases in between. This CDR3 spans 13 amino acids. The CDR3 DNA is TGTGCCAGCAGCTTAGATAATTTGGAGACCCAGTACTTC. The encoded protein is CASSLDNLETQYF.

This rearrangement joins TRBV7-2 to TRBJ1-3; D is unclear. This CDR3 comprises 15 residues. Trimming cost V 5 bases and J 0 bases, with 11 bases left between them. Germline assignment: CDR1 SGHTA and CDR2 FQGNSA. CDR3 DNA sequence: TGTGCCAGCAGCCCAAGGTATAACTCTGGAAACACCATATATTTT. Amino acids: CASSPRYNSGNTIYF.

As to this clone: One end of the junction fails to match germline, which may point to a read error. This rearrangement joins TRBV11-2 to TRBJ1-1, with D possibly matching TRBD1 (6 bases). Per the germline V gene, CDR1 is SGHAT and CDR2 is FQNNGV. This CDR3 comprises 13 residues. CDR3 loop: CASSRDTLGESFF. The CDR3 bases are TGTGCCAGCAGCCGGGACACCCTTGGTGAATCTTTCTTT.

The gene calls are TRBV10-3 and TRBJ1-1, with 8 bases matching TRBD1. Germline V gives CDR1 ENHRY, CDR2 SYGVKD. The trim removed 6 bases at V and 3 bases at J, leaving 6 bases unmatched. The CDR3 runs 14 residues. The DNA of the CDR3 is TGTGCCATCAGGGACAGGGATGATGACACTGAAGCTTTCTTT. Amino acids: CAIRDRDDDTEAFF.

The rearrangement uses TRBV19 and TRBJ2-1; D ambiguous. CDR1 LNHDA and CDR2 SQIVND come from the germline V gene (reference sequence). Trimming removed 3 bases from V and 5 bases from J, with 11 bases in between. The CDR3 has 14 amino acids. The CDR3 loop reads CASSMFIGHNEQFF. The CDR3 region has the DNA TGTGCCAGTAGTATGTTTATAGGGCACAATGAGCAGTTCTTC.

This clone was picked up a small number of times. The chain uses TRBV29-1 and TRBJ1-2; D not certain. The CDR3 sequence is 11 residues long. Germline CDR1 is SQVTM and CDR2 is ANQGSEA. V was pared by 3 bases and J by 5 bases, with 7 bases between. Here the CDR3 reads CSVEVDYGYTF. CDR3 sequence (DNA): TGCAGCGTTGAGGTAGATTATGGCTACACCTTC.

This chain links TRBV5-1 with TRBJ1-6; 8 bases match TRBD1. CDR3 length: 14 residues. Germline-derived CDR1 and CDR2 are SGHRS and YFSETQ. V was pared by 2 bases and J by 9 bases, with 4 bases of the junction left unmatched. This chain's CDR3 is CASSLQGERSPLHF. CDR3 in DNA: TGCGCCAGCAGCTTACAGGGGGAACGTTCACCCCTCCACTTT.

The J gene is TRBJ1-2, the V gene TRBV14; 7 nucleotides match TRBD1. The germline V gene has CDR1 SGHDN and CDR2 FVKESK. After removal of 5 bases from V and 6 bases from J, the junction contained 6 bases not matched to a gene. The CDR3 loop spans 13 amino acids. CDR3 loop: CASSFTGADGYTF. The DNA of the CDR3 is TGTGCCAGCAGCTTTACAGGGGCGGATGGCTACACCTTC.

The CDR3 sequence is CAISEPGVDTEAFF. CDR3 bases: TGTGCCATCAGCGAGCCCGGGGTGGACACTGAAGCTTTCTTT. The chain carries TRBV10-3 and TRBJ1-1; no clear D. CDR1 and CDR2 from the germline V gene are ENHRY and SYGVKD. Trimming removed 6 bases at V and 3 bases at J, with 14 bases between. The CDR3 has 14 amino acids.

The chain links TRBV5-4 to TRBJ2-3, with D hard to call. Germline CDR1 is SGHNT and CDR2 is YYREEE (reference sequence). Trimming left V 2 bases short and J 4 bases short, with 8 bases between. This CDR3 region has 13 residues. CDR3 sequence (DNA): TGTGCCAGCAGCTTCCCTAAGGCAGATACGCAGTATTTT. Its protein is CASSFPKADTQYF.

This clone was seen only once. This rearrangement joins TRBV7-9 to TRBJ2-7; 7 bases agree with TRBD1. J was trimmed by 2 bases and V by 6 bases; bases with no gene match: 7. The CDR3 is made up of 14 amino acids. Germline CDR1 SEHNR, CDR2 FQNEAQ (reference sequence). The CDR3 region is CASSRQGLTYEQYF. The CDR3 nucleotides read TGTGCCAGCAGTAGACAGGGATTGACCTACGAGCAGTACTTC.

The chain is built from TRBV6-6 and TRBJ2-7; D remains ambiguous. The CDR3 spans 13 residues. V was pared by 4 bases and J by 2 bases, with 9 bases between. CDR1 and CDR2 from the germline V gene are MNHNY and SVGAGI (reference sequence). As DNA, the CDR3 is TGTGCCAGCAGTTTCGGGTCCGCCTACGAGCAGTACTTC. Encoded protein: CASSFGSAYEQYF.

This clone was counted once. The chain carries TRBV4-2 and TRBJ1-2, with 7 bases matching TRBD1. The trim removed 5 bases at V and 8 bases at J, leaving 11 bases unmatched. The CDR3 contains 14 residues. Germline assignment: CDR1 LGHNA and CDR2 YNFKEQ. In DNA form, the CDR3 reads TGTGCCAGCAGCTCGAAGGGACAGCTCGAGGGCTACACCTTC. It is translated as CASSSKGQLEGYTF.

The genes are TRBV7-2 and TRBJ1-1; maybe TRBD1 (6 bases). Trimming shortened V by 11 bases and J by 1 base, and 14 bases separated the two germline ends. The CDR3 runs to 13 residues. From germline, CDR1 is SGHTA and CDR2 FQGNSA. The CDR3 spells CACGRTANTEAFF. The CDR3 DNA follows: TGTGCCTGTGGGCGGACAGCGAACACTGAAGCTTTCTTT. The whole variable domain, remainder taken from reference TRBV7-2 and TRBJ1-1, is GAGVSQSPSNKVTEKGKDVELRCDPISGHTALYWYRQSLGQGLEFLIYFQGNSAPDKSGLPSDRFSAERTGGSVSTLTIQRTQQEDSAVYLCACGRTANTEAFFGQGTRLTVV.

This chain connects TRBV6-1 to TRBJ1-2; D perhaps matches TRBD1 (5 bases). CDR3 size: 14 residues. CDR1 MNHNS and CDR2 SASEGT come from the germline V gene. V was pared by 2 bases and J by 8 bases, with 15 bases between. The CDR3 bases are TGTGCCAGCAGTGAACTATGGGGGAACGAGGGCTACACCTTC. It yields the protein CASSELWGNEGYTF.

The rearrangement joins TRBV2 to TRBJ2-1; D perhaps matches TRBD2 (5 bases). Per germline, CDR1 SNHLY and CDR2 FYNNEI. The CDR3 length is 15 residues. With 2 bases removed from V and 0 bases from J, the gap between germline ends came to 8 bases. The CDR3 DNA is TGTGCCAGCAGTGAAAGTGGGAGCTCCTACAATGAGCAGTTCTTC. Its protein is CASSESGSSYNEQFF.

This chain connects TRBV11-2 to TRBJ2-1; D is tentatively TRBD1 or TRBD2 (5 bases each). The CDR3 has 17 amino acids. Trimming took off 4 bases at V and 6 bases at J, with 22 bases between the two ends. Germline V gives CDR1 SGHAT, CDR2 FQNNGV. The CDR3 DNA reads as TGTGCCAGCAGCTCGCCCCTTCTTCGACCGGGACCCAATGAGCAGTTCTTC. This codes for CASSSPLLRPGPNEQFF.

This clone was found a few times. The V gene is TRBV6-1, the J gene TRBJ2-1; 7 nucleotides agree with TRBD1. The CDR3 consists of 13 residues. Per the germline V gene, CDR1 is MNHNS and CDR2 is SASEGT. The V segment lost 6 bases and the J segment 9 bases; nucleotides outside the gene matches: 8. Here the CDR3 DNA reads TGTGCCAGCAGCGCTGACAGGGCCGCTGAGCAGTTCTTC. Translating gives CASSADRAAEQFF.

Only a few counts were recorded for this clone. The chain uses TRBV11-2 and TRBJ2-7; TRBD2 might be the D (6 bases). The V gene's germline CDR1 is SGHAT and CDR2 FQNNGV. The V and J ends lost 5 bases and 7 bases respectively, with 21 bases between them. The length of the CDR3 is 15 residues. The CDR3 DNA reads as TGTGCCAGCAGCCCCCGCCGGGGGACCCCTGAGGAGCAGTACTTC. Its protein is CASSPRRGTPEEQYF.

The rearrangement joins TRBV7-2 to TRBJ2-1; TRBD1 matches at 9 bases. The CDR3 length is 15 residues. The V and J ends lost 5 bases and 9 bases, in that order; junction bases with no gene match: 11. Germline CDR1 and CDR2: SGHTA and FQGNSA. CDR3 residues: CASSTQGQGPFEQFF. The CDR3, as DNA: TGTGCCAGCAGCACCCAGGGACAGGGCCCCTTTGAGCAGTTCTTC.

By sample fraction, this clone is medium-sized. The rearrangement joins TRBV7-9 to TRBJ2-7, with TRBD1 matching over 9 bases. CDR1 and CDR2 from the germline V gene are SEHNR and FQNEAQ (reference sequence). The CDR3 loop spans 15 amino acids. Losses at the gene ends were 4 bases for V and 5 bases for J; bases not matched to a gene: 9. In DNA form, the CDR3 reads TGTGCCAGCAGCTCTACCCGGGACAGGGTCGACGAGCAGTACTTC. Protein product: CASSSTRDRVDEQYF.

This chain links TRBV27 with TRBJ2-7; D may be TRBD1 or TRBD2 (6 bases each). Per germline, CDR1 MNHEY and CDR2 SMNVEV (reference sequence). The CDR3 covers 15 residues. Trimming cost V 8 bases and J 0 bases, with 17 bases left between them. CDR3 sequence reads: CASQSGGGGSYEQYF. CDR3 nucleotides: TGTGCCAGCCAATCCGGAGGAGGGGGCTCCTACGAGCAGTACTTC.

V usage is TRBV10-3 and J usage is TRBJ2-7; D is perhaps TRBD1 or TRBD2 (5 bases each). Trimming shortened V by 4 bases and J by 0 bases, and 10 bases separated the two germline ends. Germline CDR1 reads ENHRY; CDR2 reads SYGVKD. The CDR3 extends over 14 amino acids. The CDR3 coding sequence is TGTGCCATCAGTGCCTGGGGGACCTCCTACGAGCAGTACTTC. This sequence encodes CAISAWGTSYEQYF.